A single sample is the source of the 25 T cell receptor beta chains below, sequenced in a study of PD-L1 blockade in urothelial cancer. Time point specified: pretreatment peripheral blood. This table comes from immunoSEQ multiplex PCR, and its TCRdb copy is limited to in-frame clones, with some not included. The table includes some 71,000 clones, approximately 84% detected once. The sequences come from PBMCs, collected around atezolizumab (anti-PD-L1) treatment. Receptors originate from a man aged 60 to 69 with urothelial cancer.

The chain joins TRBV7-3 to TRBJ1-1; 7 bases match TRBD1. CDR1 and CDR2 from the germline V gene are SGHTA and FQGTGA. With 5 bases clipped from V and 10 bases from J, the junction kept 16 bases outside the gene matches. The CDR3 totals 15 residues. CDR3 region: CASSLQGGRNRVAFF. CDR3 DNA: TGTGCCAGCAGCCTCCAGGGGGGACGGAATAGAGTAGCTTTCTTT. Combining the CDR3 with reference TRBV7-3 and TRBJ1-1 gives the whole variable domain GAGVSQTPSNKVTEKGKYVELRCDPISGHTALYWYRQSLGQGPEFLIYFQGTGAADDSGLPNDRFFAVRPEGSVSTLKIQRTERGDSAVYLCASSLQGGRNRVAFFGQGTRLTVV.

This sequence joins TRBV4-1 and TRBJ2-7; TRBD1 agrees at 10 bases. Germline V gene sequence: CDR1 MGHRA, CDR2 YSYEKL. Trimming took 3 bases from V and 3 from J; bases not matched to a gene: 5. CDR3 size: 15 residues. For the CDR3, the DNA is TGCGCCAGCAGCCAGGGACAGGGGACCCACTACGAGCAGTACTTC. Amino acids: CASSQGQGTHYEQYF.

The V call is TRBV7-9, the J call TRBJ2-5; TRBD2 aligns across 13 bases. V dropped 2 bases and J dropped 4; count of bases not matched to a gene: 4. The CDR3 totals 16 residues. Germline CDR1 reads SEHNR; CDR2 reads FQNEAQ (reference sequence). The CDR3 is CASSLRTSGGGETQYF. In nucleotides, the CDR3 is TGTGCCAGCAGCTTACGAACTAGCGGGGGGGGAGAGACCCAGTACTTC. Combining the CDR3 with reference TRBV7-9 and TRBJ2-5 gives the whole variable domain DTGVSQNPRHKITKRGQNVTFRCDPISEHNRLYWYRQTLGQGPEFLTYFQNEAQLEKSRLLSDRFSAERPKGSFSTLEIQRTEQGDSAMYLCASSLRTSGGGETQYFGPGTRLLVL.

The V gene is TRBV11-2, the J gene TRBJ2-1; 7 bases are a match to TRBD2. This CDR3 is built from 18 residues. CDR1 is SGHAT, CDR2 FQNNGV, per germline. V lost 0 bases and J lost 0; bases outside the gene matches: 8. The CDR3 is CASSLDPSRGSSYNEQFF. In nucleotides, the CDR3 is TGTGCCAGCAGCTTAGATCCGTCGCGGGGGAGCTCCTACAATGAGCAGTTCTTC.

CDR3 nucleotide sequence: TGTGCCAGCAGCTTAGAGAGGGGGTTGAGTGGCTACACCTTC. It yields the protein CASSLERGLSGYTF. The chain employs TRBV11-2 and TRBJ1-2; a weak D match, TRBD1 (6 bases). V lost 0 bases to trimming and J lost 7 bases, with 12 bases between them. CDR3 size: 14 residues. CDR1 and CDR2 (germline): SGHAT, FQNNGV.

The gene calls are TRBV7-9 and TRBJ1-2; TRBD1 matches at 8 bases. CDR1 and CDR2 (germline): SEHNR, FQNEAQ (reference sequence). The ends lost 2 bases at V and 4 bases at J; junction bases unmatched: 6. This CDR3 is built from 15 residues. The CDR3, as DNA: TGTGCCAGCAGCTTACAGGGGGCGGCCAGCTATGGCTACACCTTC. Translating it yields CASSLQGAASYGYTF.

The V and J genes are TRBV5-6 and TRBJ1-2; D remains unclear. With 5 bases removed from V and 5 bases from J, the gap between germline ends came to 13 bases. Germline V gives CDR1 SGHDT, CDR2 YYEEEE. The CDR3 is 13 amino acids. CDR3 sequence reads: CASSLDTRYGYTF. The CDR3 DNA follows: TGTGCCAGCAGTTTAGACACAAGGTATGGCTACACCTTC.

V is TRBV7-9 and J is TRBJ1-2; D possibly corresponds to TRBD1 (5 bases). The CDR3 length is 12 residues. The germline V gene has CDR1 SEHNR and CDR2 FQNEAQ (reference sequence). V lost 5 bases, J lost 8 bases, and 12 bases lay in between. The DNA of the CDR3 is TGTGCCAGCAGCCTGGGGCACGGGGGCTACACCTTC. It encodes CASSLGHGGYTF.

The CDR3 DNA reads TGTGCCAGCAGCTTAGTGTACGCCCCAGGGAACTCCTATAATTCACCCCTCCACTTT. The encoded protein is CASSLVYAPGNSYNSPLHF. The genes are TRBV7-2 and TRBJ1-6; possible D gene TRBD1, 5 bases. The CDR3 sequence is 19 residues long. Trimming took 1 base from V and 0 from J, leaving 16 bases between them. Germline V gene data show CDR1 as SGHTA and CDR2 as FQGNSA.

The chain employs TRBV7-8 and TRBJ1-1; weak D call: TRBD1 (5 bases). CDR3 size: 15 residues. Germline V gene data show CDR1 as SGHVS and CDR2 as FQNEAQ. V lost 6 bases, J lost 1 base, and 15 bases lay in between. The CDR3 region is CASRPWGRENTEAFF. CDR3 DNA: TGTGCCAGCAGACCTTGGGGGAGGGAGAACACTGAAGCTTTCTTT.

The chain has TRBV15 and TRBJ1-5, with 7 bases matching TRBD1. The CDR3 covers 14 residues. The germline CDR1 and CDR2 sequences are LNHNV and YYDKDF (reference sequence). V gave up 0 bases and J gave up 4 bases; unmatched junction bases: 0. The CDR3: CATSREQGNQPQHF. The CDR3 DNA follows: TGTGCCACCAGCAGAGAACAGGGGAATCAGCCCCAGCATTTT.

J is TRBJ2-1 and V is TRBV14; 7 bases agree with TRBD2. This CDR3 has 16 amino acids. The junction had 12 bases not matched to a gene; V was cut back by 0 bases and J by 10 bases. Germline CDR1 and CDR2: SGHDN and FVKESK. CDR3 in amino acids: CASSQDRGEGVREQFF. Here the CDR3 DNA reads TGTGCCAGCAGCCAAGACCGCGGGGAGGGCGTTCGAGAGCAGTTCTTC.

CDR3 amino acids: CASSAGQGVDNEQFF. The CDR3 coding sequence is TGTGCCAGCAGCGCGGGACAGGGGGTAGACAATGAGCAGTTCTTC. This chain joins TRBV5-5 and TRBJ2-1; 11 positions agree with TRBD1. V shed 4 bases, J shed 5 bases, and the junction held 5 bases outside the gene matches. Looked up from germline, CDR1 is SGHKS and CDR2 is YYEKEE (reference sequence). The CDR3 contains 15 residues.

This clone has just a few counts. V gene TRBV19 combines with J gene TRBJ1-2, with D possibly being TRBD1 (6 bases). V was cut by 6 bases and J by 6 bases, with 14 bases left in between. The CDR3 is made up of 13 amino acids. Germline V gives CDR1 LNHDA, CDR2 SQIVND (reference sequence). In DNA, the CDR3 is TGTGCCAGTAGATGGGGGCGAGGGGATGGCTACACCTTC. Translating gives CASRWGRGDGYTF.

This sequence joins TRBV5-1 and TRBJ2-7; 9 bases map to TRBD1. From germline, CDR1 is SGHRS and CDR2 YFSETQ. V was clipped by 0 bases and J by 1 base; unmatched bases: 2. The CDR3 length is 15 residues. This CDR3 reads CASSLGDRVSYEQYF. CDR3 nucleotides: TGCGCCAGCAGCTTGGGGGACAGGGTGTCCTACGAGCAGTACTTC.

The V call is TRBV5-6, the J call TRBJ1-3, with TRBD1 identical over 8 bases. The germline V gene encodes CDR1 SGHDT and CDR2 YYEEEE. With V trimmed by 4 bases and J by 3 bases, 3 bases remained unmatched. The CDR3 totals 14 residues. The CDR3 loop reads CASSPDRVGNTIYF. The CDR3 DNA reads as TGTGCCAGCAGCCCGGACAGGGTTGGAAACACCATATATTTT.

CDR3 in DNA: TGTGCCAGCAGTGAGTTTGGACTAGCGGGGAACAATGAGCAGTTCTTC. It translates to CASSEFGLAGNNEQFF. This rearrangement joins TRBV6-4 to TRBJ2-1, with TRBD2 matching 12 bases. Trimming at V came to 3 bases and at J to 5 bases, leaving 5 bases not matched to a gene. CDR1 and CDR2 (germline): MRHNA, SNTAGT. The CDR3 extends over 16 amino acids.

The chain recombines TRBV4-1 with TRBJ2-5; D gene unclear. The CDR3 extends over 14 amino acids. Per germline, CDR1 MGHRA and CDR2 YSYEKL. The ends were cut back, 6 bases at V and 1 base at J, with 12 bases in the middle. The CDR3 spells CASSRDIVQETQYF. DNA for the CDR3: TGCGCCAGCAGTCGTGACATCGTCCAAGAGACCCAGTACTTC.

This chain joins TRBV19 and TRBJ1-5; unclear D gene. Germline CDR1 and CDR2: LNHDA and SQIVND (reference sequence). The CDR3 contains 13 residues. The ends were cut back, 5 bases at V and 3 bases at J, with 8 bases in the middle. CDR3 DNA sequence: TGTGCCAGTAGTGCCCAGTTCAATCAGCCCCAGCATTTT. Translated: CASSAQFNQPQHF.

The V and J genes are TRBV19 and TRBJ1-1, with D unclear. The V gene lost 6 bases and the J gene lost 4 bases, with 12 bases spanning the gap. This CDR3 comprises 13 residues. Per germline, CDR1 LNHDA and CDR2 SQIVND (reference sequence). DNA of the CDR3: TGTGCCAGTAGCCTAAACGGGGTCACTGAAGCTTTCTTT. Translated, it gives CASSLNGVTEAFF.

This clone was picked up a small number of times. The genes are TRBV2 and TRBJ1-4; TRBD1 matches 11 bases. Trimming removed 5 bases from V and 13 bases from J; junction bases left unmatched: 12. The CDR3 has 15 residues. Looked up from germline, CDR1 is SNHLY and CDR2 is FYNNEI. CDR3 region: CASSSRDRGRGRLFF. Here the CDR3 DNA reads TGTGCCAGCAGTTCCCGGGACAGGGGGAGAGGGCGACTGTTTTTT.

The gene calls are TRBV28 and TRBJ1-2; D is ambiguous. The CDR3 spans 15 residues. Germline CDR1 reads MDHEN; CDR2 reads SYDVKM. V dropped 1 base and J dropped 2 bases, with 11 bases sitting between them. The CDR3 here is CASSLFGQTNYGYTF. CDR3 sequence (DNA): TGTGCCAGCAGTTTATTCGGTCAGACAAACTATGGCTACACCTTC.

The chain joins TRBV4-2 to TRBJ2-5; the D gene is possibly TRBD2 (6 bases). V was shortened by 1 base and J by 2 bases, with 11 bases between the two germline ends. From germline, CDR1 is LGHNA and CDR2 YNFKEQ. CDR3 length: 15 residues. The CDR3, as DNA: TGTGCCAGCAGCCAAGTCGGGGACTCTCAAGAGACCCAGTACTTC. Protein: CASSQVGDSQETQYF.

This clone came up once. The chain has TRBV28 and TRBJ1-3; D remains ambiguous. V lost 8 bases and J lost 8, with 10 bases in between. Germline V lookup: CDR1 MDHEN, CDR2 SYDVKM. CDR3 length: 11 residues. The CDR3 DNA follows: TGTGCCAGCCGAGAGGTTGACACCATATATTTT. Translated, it gives CASREVDTIYF.

The chain combines TRBV4-2 with TRBJ2-1; perhaps TRBD2 as D (6 bases). This CDR3 is built from 15 residues. The germline CDR1 and CDR2 sequences are LGHNA and YNFKEQ. V was trimmed by 4 bases and J by 3 bases, leaving 13 bases between them. The CDR3 spells CASSPRGSGYNEQFF. The CDR3 DNA follows: TGTGCCAGCAGCCCCCGGGGGTCGGGCTACAATGAGCAGTTCTTC.